This T cell receptor (beta chain) came from a study of T cell responses to AZD1222 COVID-19 vaccine. The overall study: Timing groups of about 4 and about 12 weeks for second doses were pooled.

Here immunoSEQ multiplex PCR was the method, and the copy in TCRdb shows in-frame clones only, minus some. Here the sample spans roughly 140,000 clones, about 93% being singletons. This clone came up once. The CDR3 is 13 amino acids. Per the germline V gene, CDR1 is MNHEY and CDR2 is SVGEGT. The ends were cut back, 5 bases at V and 1 base at J, with 7 bases in the middle. The sequence was collected from an adult in good health. Material: peripheral blood, obtained on day 0 of AZD1222 vaccination. The V gene is TRBV6-2 or TRBV6-3, the J gene TRBJ2-3; no firm D call. CDR3 in DNA: TGTGCCAGCAGTCTCGGAGGCACAGATACGCAGTATTTT. It encodes CASSLGGTDTQYF.